This TCR beta chain is from a study of blood T cells in healthy people across ages. Study-wide points: Nothing was known about donor CMV status, and this possibly confounded expanded clonotype changes. Naive CD4+ cells and diversity were both higher in long-lived donors than in aged donors.

This clonotype was detected only a few times. Its specificity is unknown. For the second PCR, which ran for about 6 to 12 cycles, a sample-barcoded 5' primer and a J-beta primer mix were used. Every cDNA molecule carried a tag from a template-switch adaptor bearing 12 random nucleotides. MiXCR, applied by TCRdb to the 5' RACE reads, yields one record per CDR3 protein. The sample includes about 810,000 distinct CDR3 sequences, under 40% of them seen just once. The ends lost 5 bases at V and 7 bases at J; junction bases unmatched: 8. This CDR3 has 14 residues. Germline CDR1 SGHVS, CDR2 FNYEAQ. The source of this sequence is a man between 18 and 35 years old in good health. The rearrangement links TRBV7-6 to TRBJ2-5; 9 bases match TRBD2. Sequencing input: blood. The CDR3 protein is CASSPSGLAGTQYF. The CDR3 coding sequence is TGTGCCAGCAGCCCGTCGGGACTAGCAGGGACCCAGTACTTC.